This TCR beta chain was obtained from a study of T cells after yellow fever vaccination. The CDR3 runs to 15 residues. CDR1 and CDR2 (germline): LNHNV, YYDKDF (reference sequence). A single record per CDR3 protein comes from TCRdb applying MiXCR to the 5' RACE reads. The sample records 25,000 to 30,000 distinct CDR3 sequences, about 6% being singletons. With respect to this clonotype: This sequence may be a read error, since a much larger clone differs from it by one base.

Study-wide results and limits: After the booster, roughly 96% of CD4 and roughly nine tenths of CD8 primary-response clones were re-detected.

The origin of this receptor is a man between 25 and 39 years old who received the YFV17D yellow fever vaccine. The V gene is TRBV15, the J gene TRBJ1-2, with 11 nucleotides matching TRBD1. Here the sequenced sample was PBMCs, either bulk or a sorted T-cell subset (CD4+, CD8+, memory, or dextramer-sorted; not recorded which), taken on the day of the yellow fever booster vaccination. Here the CDR3 reads CPTSREPGQGGRKTF. In DNA form, the CDR3 reads TGTCCCACCAGCAGAGAGCCGGGACAGGGGGGGAGGAAGACCTTC.